The 11 T cell receptor beta chains presented below share a single source sample, sequenced in a study of siplizumab effects on memory and regulatory T cells. Using immunoSEQ multiplex PCR, the repertoire was profiled, and TCRdb retains in-frame clones only, with some absent. The table has approximately 100,000 clones, about 95% seen once. The source material was Tregs sorted from blood. These receptors were taken from a human donor in good health.

The chain combines TRBV28 with TRBJ2-3; 8 bases align to TRBD1. The CDR3 totals 16 residues. V shed 3 bases, J shed 3 bases, and the junction held 8 bases outside the gene matches. CDR1 is MDHEN, CDR2 SYDVKM, per germline. The CDR3 coding sequence is TGTGCCAGCAGTTTCTCCGGGACAGGAGGGACAGATACGCAGTATTTT. This codes for CASSFSGTGGTDTQYF. Complete variable domain (other parts from reference TRBV28 and TRBJ2-3): DVKVTQSSRYLVKRTGEKVFLECVQDMDHENMFWYRQDPGLGLRLIYFSYDVKMKEKGDIPEGYSVSREKKERFSLILESASTNQTSMYLCASSFSGTGGTDTQYFGPGTRLTVL.

This chain uses TRBV2 with TRBJ1-1; D unclear. Trimming removed 3 bases from V and 7 bases from J, with 6 bases in between. Germline V gene sequence: CDR1 SNHLY, CDR2 FYNNEI. The CDR3 has 11 amino acids. The CDR3 region has the DNA TGTGCCAGCAGTGATTGGGTTGAAGCTTTCTTT. It encodes CASSDWVEAFF.

This clone was seen a single time. The chain recombines TRBV30 with TRBJ1-5, with a tentative D call TRBD1 (5 bases). The CDR3 length is 14 residues. CDR1 GTSNPN and CDR2 SVGIG come from the germline V gene (reference sequence). Trimming cost V 2 bases and J 3 bases, with 11 bases left between them. The CDR3 bases are TGTGCCTGGAGTAAAGGGACGGACAATCAGCCCCAGCATTTT. It yields the protein CAWSKGTDNQPQHF.

The chain has TRBV7-9 and TRBJ2-5; perhaps D is TRBD1 or TRBD2 (5 bases each). This CDR3 contains 15 residues. The V and J ends lost 1 base and 3 bases respectively, with 12 bases between them. Germline CDR1 is SEHNR and CDR2 is FQNEAQ (reference sequence). This CDR3 is CASSLGGPVKETQYF. Written as DNA, the CDR3 is TGTGCCAGCAGCTTAGGGGGACCGGTGAAAGAGACCCAGTACTTC.

CDR3 sequence: CASGRDPYGYTF. The CDR3 DNA reads as TGCGCCAGCGGACGGGACCCCTATGGCTACACCTTC. The V and J genes are TRBV10-2 and TRBJ1-2; D may be TRBD1 (5 bases). This CDR3 spans 12 amino acids. The ends were cut back, 8 bases at V and 4 bases at J, with 11 bases in the middle. Germline CDR1 is WSHSY and CDR2 is SAAADI.

The rearrangement uses TRBV9 and TRBJ2-1; 7 bases match TRBD2. With V trimmed by 1 base and J by 10 bases, 11 bases remained unmatched. Germline loops: CDR1 SGDLS, CDR2 YYNGEE. There are 15 residues in the CDR3. The CDR3: CASSVNVGGPWEQFF. CDR3 in DNA: TGTGCCAGCAGCGTAAATGTGGGAGGGCCGTGGGAGCAGTTCTTC.

The count of this clone is one. The chain is built from TRBV7-3 and TRBJ2-1; possible D gene TRBD1, 5 bases. CDR1 is SGHTA, CDR2 FQGTGA, per germline. The CDR3 is made up of 13 amino acids. Trimming took 5 bases from V and 10 from J, leaving 15 bases between them. The CDR3 protein is CASSTSGSVEQFF. CDR3 DNA sequence: TGTGCCAGCAGCACGTCAGGGTCTGTGGAGCAGTTCTTC.

The chain employs TRBV6-5 and TRBJ1-5, with D possibly TRBD1 on 5 matching bases. Germline loops: CDR1 MNHEY, CDR2 SVGAGI. Deletions cut 6 bases from V and 4 bases from J, with 13 bases between. This CDR3 region has 14 residues. The CDR3 loop is CASSPGRENQPQHF. Written as DNA, the CDR3 is TGTGCCAGCAGCCCAGGGCGAGAGAATCAGCCCCAGCATTTT.

The chain employs TRBV30 and TRBJ1-6; D is unresolved. V lost 2 bases and J lost 7, with 12 bases in between. Germline V gene sequence: CDR1 GTSNPN, CDR2 SVGIG (reference sequence). CDR3 length: 14 residues. In nucleotides, the CDR3 is TGTGCCTGGAGTACGGACGGAGAGAATTCACCCCTCCACTTT. The encoded protein is CAWSTDGENSPLHF.

The chain carries TRBV7-3 and TRBJ2-1, with D perhaps matching TRBD2 (5 bases). Germline CDR1 SGHTA, CDR2 FQGTGA. Trimming cost V 5 bases and J 7 bases, with 12 bases left between them. CDR3 length: 13 amino acids. This CDR3 is CASSPGSANEQFF. CDR3 DNA: TGTGCCAGCAGCCCGGGATCAGCGAATGAGCAGTTCTTC.

A single count supports this clone. This chain links TRBV4-1 with TRBJ1-6; D perhaps matches TRBD1 (6 bases). CDR1 is MGHRA and CDR2 is YSYEKL in the germline V gene. The CDR3 covers 15 residues. V shed 5 bases and J shed 9 bases, with 17 bases lying between them. The CDR3 DNA reads as TGCGCCAGCAGCGTCCGGACAGCCGAGGGTTCACCCCTCCACTTT. This sequence encodes CASSVRTAEGSPLHF.